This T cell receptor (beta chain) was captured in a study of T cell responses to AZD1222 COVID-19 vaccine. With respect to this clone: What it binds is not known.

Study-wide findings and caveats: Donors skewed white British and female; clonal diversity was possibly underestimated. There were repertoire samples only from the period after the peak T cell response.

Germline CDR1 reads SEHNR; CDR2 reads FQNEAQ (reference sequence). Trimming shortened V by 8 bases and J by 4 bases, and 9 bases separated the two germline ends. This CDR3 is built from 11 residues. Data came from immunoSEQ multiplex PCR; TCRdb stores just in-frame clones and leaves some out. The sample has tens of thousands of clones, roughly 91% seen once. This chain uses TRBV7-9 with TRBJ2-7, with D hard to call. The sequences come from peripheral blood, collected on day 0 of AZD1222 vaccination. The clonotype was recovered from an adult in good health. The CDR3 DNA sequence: TGTGCCAGCCACGGAACTTACGAGCAGTACTTC. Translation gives CASHGTYEQYF.